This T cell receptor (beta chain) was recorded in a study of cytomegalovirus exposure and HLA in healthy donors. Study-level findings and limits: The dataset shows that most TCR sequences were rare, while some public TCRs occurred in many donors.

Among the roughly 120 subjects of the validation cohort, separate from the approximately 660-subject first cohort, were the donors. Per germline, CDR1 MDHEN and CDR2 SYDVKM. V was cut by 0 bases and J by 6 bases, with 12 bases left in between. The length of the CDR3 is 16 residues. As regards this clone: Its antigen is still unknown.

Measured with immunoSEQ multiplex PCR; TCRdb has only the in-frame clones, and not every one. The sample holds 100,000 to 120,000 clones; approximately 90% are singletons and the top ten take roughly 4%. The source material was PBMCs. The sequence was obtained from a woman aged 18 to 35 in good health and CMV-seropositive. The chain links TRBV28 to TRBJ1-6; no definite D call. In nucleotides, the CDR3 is TGTGCCAGCAGTTTATGGGAGGATTTGGGTAATTCACCCCTCCACTTT. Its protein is CASSLWEDLGNSPLHF.